A single count supports the clone carrying this TCR beta chain. These data belong to a study of blood T cell repertoires in COVID-19. Turning to the study itself: Samples representing acute and convalescent COVID-19 were sourced from the United States, Italy and Spain. Sample material is recorded as cDNA or gDNA derived from T cells, B-cell-depleted T cells, or PBMCs.

The germline V gene has CDR1 WNHNN and CDR2 SYGVQD (reference sequence). The V and J ends lost 3 bases and 8 bases, in that order; junction bases with no gene match: 8. The CDR3 length is 14 residues. Per the study methods: Counts of nucleated cells, estimated from reference gene primer amplification, were obtained. Profiling relied on immunoSEQ multiplex PCR, and the TCRdb table lists in-frame clones only, not all of them. V, J and clone size are those of that table, while D and trimming were read from the DNA. The sample shows roughly 30,000 clones, approximately 86% of them seen only once. The TCR was taken from a man between 65 and 85 years old with acute or convalescent COVID-19. V gene TRBV10-1 combines with J gene TRBJ2-3, with TRBD2 matching 7 bases. The sample taken for sequencing was peripheral blood. CDR3 loop: CASSDGGGGSTQYF. DNA of the CDR3: TGCGCCAGCAGTGACGGCGGGGGTGGGAGTACGCAGTATTTT.